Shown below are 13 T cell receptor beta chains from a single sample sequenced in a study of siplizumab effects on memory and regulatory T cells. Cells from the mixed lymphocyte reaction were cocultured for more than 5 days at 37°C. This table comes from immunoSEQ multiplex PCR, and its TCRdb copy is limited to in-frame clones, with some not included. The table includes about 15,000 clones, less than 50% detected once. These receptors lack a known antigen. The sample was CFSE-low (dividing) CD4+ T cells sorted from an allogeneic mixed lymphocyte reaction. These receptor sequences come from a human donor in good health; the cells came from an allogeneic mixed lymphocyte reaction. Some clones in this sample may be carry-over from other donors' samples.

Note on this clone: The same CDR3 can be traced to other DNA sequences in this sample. The CDR3 region is CASSLFGRQPQHF. In DNA form, the CDR3 reads TGTGCCAGCAGCTTATTTGGCCGTCAGCCCCAGCATTTT. The chain carries TRBV7-2 and TRBJ1-5; no clear D gene. Germline-derived CDR1 and CDR2 are SGHTA and FQGNSA. CDR3 length equals 13 residues. V was trimmed by 2 bases and J by 6 bases, leaving 8 bases between them.

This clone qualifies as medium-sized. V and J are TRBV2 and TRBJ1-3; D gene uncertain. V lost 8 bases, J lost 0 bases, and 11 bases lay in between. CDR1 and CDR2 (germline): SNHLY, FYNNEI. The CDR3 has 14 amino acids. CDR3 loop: CASRRVTSGNTIYF. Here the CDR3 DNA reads TGTGCCAGCCGTAGAGTAACCTCTGGAAACACCATATATTTT.

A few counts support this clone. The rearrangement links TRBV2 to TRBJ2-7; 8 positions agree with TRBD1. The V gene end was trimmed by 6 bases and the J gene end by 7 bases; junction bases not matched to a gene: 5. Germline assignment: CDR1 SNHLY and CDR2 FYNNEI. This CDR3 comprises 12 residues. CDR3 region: CASSLTGEEQYF. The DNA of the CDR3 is TGTGCCAGCAGCTTGACAGGGGAAGAGCAGTACTTC.

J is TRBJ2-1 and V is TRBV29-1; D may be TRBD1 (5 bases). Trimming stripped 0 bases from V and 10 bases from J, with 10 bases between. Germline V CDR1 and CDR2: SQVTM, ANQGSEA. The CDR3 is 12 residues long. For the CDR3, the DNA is TGCAGCGTTGAAGATTCAGGGAACGAGCAGTTCTTC. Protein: CSVEDSGNEQFF.

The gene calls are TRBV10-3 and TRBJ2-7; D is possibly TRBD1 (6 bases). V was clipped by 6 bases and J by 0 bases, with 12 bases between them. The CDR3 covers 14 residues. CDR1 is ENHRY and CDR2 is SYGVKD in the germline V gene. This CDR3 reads CAIRGDKSSYEQYF. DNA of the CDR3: TGTGCCATCAGGGGGGACAAAAGCTCCTACGAGCAGTACTTC.

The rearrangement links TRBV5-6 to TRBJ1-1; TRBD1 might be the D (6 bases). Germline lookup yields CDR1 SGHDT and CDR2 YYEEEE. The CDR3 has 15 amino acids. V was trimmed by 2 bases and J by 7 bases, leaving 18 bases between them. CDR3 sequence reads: CASSLQGWSTYEAFF. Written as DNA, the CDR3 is TGTGCCAGCAGCTTACAGGGTTGGTCAACATATGAAGCTTTCTTT.

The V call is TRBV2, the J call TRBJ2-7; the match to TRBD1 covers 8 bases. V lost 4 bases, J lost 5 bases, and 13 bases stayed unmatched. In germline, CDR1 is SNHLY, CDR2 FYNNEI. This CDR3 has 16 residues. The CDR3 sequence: CASSGPPTGVTNEQYF. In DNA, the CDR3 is TGTGCCAGCAGTGGACCTCCGACAGGGGTGACGAACGAGCAGTACTTC.

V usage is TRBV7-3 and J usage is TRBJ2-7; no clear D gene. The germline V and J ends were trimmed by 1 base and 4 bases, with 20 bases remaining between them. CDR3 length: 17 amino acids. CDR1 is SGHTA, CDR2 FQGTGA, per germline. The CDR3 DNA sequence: TGTGCCAGCAGCTTAAGAGGTGCCGGGCTCGTTTTTTACGAGCAGTACTTC. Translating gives CASSLRGAGLVFYEQYF.

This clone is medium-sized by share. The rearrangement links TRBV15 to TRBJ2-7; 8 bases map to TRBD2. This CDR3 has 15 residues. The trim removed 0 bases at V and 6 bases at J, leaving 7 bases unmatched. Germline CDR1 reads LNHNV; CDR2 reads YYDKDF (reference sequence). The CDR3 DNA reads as TGTGCCACCAGCAGAGATCACCGGGGGGGCGGCGAGCAGTACTTC. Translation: CATSRDHRGGGEQYF.

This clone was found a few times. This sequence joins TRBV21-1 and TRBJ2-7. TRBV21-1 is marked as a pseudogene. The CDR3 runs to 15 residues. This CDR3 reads CASRYKRDLAYEQYF. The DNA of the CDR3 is TGTGCCAGCAGGTACAAACGGGACCTCGCCTACGAGCAGTACTTC.

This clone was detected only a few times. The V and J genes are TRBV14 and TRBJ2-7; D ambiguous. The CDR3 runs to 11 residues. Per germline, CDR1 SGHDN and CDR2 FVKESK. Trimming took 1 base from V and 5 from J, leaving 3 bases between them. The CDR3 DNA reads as TGTGCCAGCAGCCAAGTTCACGAGCAGTACTTC. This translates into CASSQVHEQYF.

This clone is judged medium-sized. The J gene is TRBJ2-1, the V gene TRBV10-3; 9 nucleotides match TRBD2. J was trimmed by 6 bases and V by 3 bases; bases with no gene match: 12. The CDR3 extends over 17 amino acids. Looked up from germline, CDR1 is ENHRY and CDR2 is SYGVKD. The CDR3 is CAISEVGSGTSSNEQFF. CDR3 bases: TGTGCCATCAGTGAAGTGGGTTCCGGGACTAGCTCCAATGAGCAGTTCTTC.

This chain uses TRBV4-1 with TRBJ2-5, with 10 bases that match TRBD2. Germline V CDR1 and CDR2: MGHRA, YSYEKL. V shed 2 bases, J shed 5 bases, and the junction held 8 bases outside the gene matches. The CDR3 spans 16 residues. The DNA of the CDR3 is TGCGCCAGCAGCCAATATCTAGCGGGAGCGTGGGAGACCCAGTACTTC. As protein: CASSQYLAGAWETQYF.